One sample yielded the 26 T cell receptor beta chains listed below, sequenced in a study of post-analysis software for immune sequencing data (dated by TCRdb to the mid-2010s). Overall study results and their limits: Patients showed significantly higher frequencies than controls for a handful of TRBV segments, among them TRBV5-6, TRBV5-1 and TRBV20-1.

The method was PCR. Sequencing was performed on an Illumina HiSeq 2500. Unique molecular identifiers were incorporated into TCR beta cDNA libraries to reduce PCR and sequencing biases. Using fastp trimming at Q25 and MiXCR clonotype assembly, TCRdb reanalyzed the public sequencing data and kept in-frame beta chains. Each CDR3 protein gets just one entry, which takes the most common genes and DNA from the rows behind it. The sample yields hundreds of thousands of distinct CDR3 sequences; approximately 30% were counted once. Of the sample, around 0.56% is held by the ten largest clones. No antigen has been identified for these receptors. Material for sequencing was blood. These TCRs come from a girl between 10 and 17 years old with multiple sclerosis.

The chain combines TRBV6-5 with TRBJ1-6; D perhaps matches TRBD1 (5 bases). V lost 2 bases, J lost 7 bases, and 12 bases lay in between. This CDR3 contains 15 residues. CDR1 and CDR2 from the germline V gene are MNHEY and SVGAGI. The CDR3 is CASSYGTVPNSPLHF. CDR3 bases: TGTGCCAGCAGTTACGGGACGGTTCCAAATTCACCCCTCCACTTT.

The chain links TRBV10-2 to TRBJ2-1; a weak D match, TRBD2 (7 bases). CDR1 is WSHSY, CDR2 SAAADI, per germline. CDR3 length: 14 amino acids. With 10 bases removed from V and 6 bases from J, the gap between germline ends came to 19 bases. The CDR3 spells CATRGLGGINEQFF. DNA for the CDR3: TGCGCCACCAGGGGTCTGGGGGGGATCAATGAGCAGTTCTTC.

This clonotype has only a few counts. V and J are TRBV12-3 or TRBV12-4 and TRBJ1-1; 8 nucleotides align to TRBD1. V dropped 7 bases and J dropped 2; count of bases not matched to a gene: 12. The CDR3 has 16 amino acids. The CDR3 DNA reads as TGTGCCAGCATTCAAAGAAGCAGGGGGCCTAACACTGAAGCTTTCTTT. This codes for CASIQRSRGPNTEAFF.

This clonotype showed up just a few times. The CDR3, as DNA: TGTGCCACCAGCAGAGATCTGGGCGACAATGAGCAGTTCTTC. It yields the protein CATSRDLGDNEQFF. V usage is TRBV15 and J usage is TRBJ2-1; D unresolved. The CDR3 is 14 amino acids. Between the trimmed V and J ends, which lost 0 bases and 5 bases, there was a span of 8 bases. The germline V gene encodes CDR1 LNHNV and CDR2 YYDKDF (reference sequence).

The rearrangement joins TRBV27 to TRBJ1-1; tentatively, D is TRBD1 (6 bases). V gave up 3 bases and J gave up 3 bases, with 14 bases separating them. There are 15 residues in the CDR3. From germline, CDR1 is MNHEY and CDR2 SMNVEV (reference sequence). CDR3 sequence (DNA): TGTGCCAGCAGTTTGCCCCGACAGGCTCACACTGAAGCTTTCTTT. As protein: CASSLPRQAHTEAFF.

The rearrangement joins TRBV20-1 to TRBJ2-5, with TRBD2 as a possible D gene (6 bases). Germline V CDR1 and CDR2: DFQATT, SNEGSKA (reference sequence). The CDR3 loop spans 13 amino acids. V was clipped by 3 bases and J by 4 bases, with 12 bases between them. CDR3 nucleotide sequence: TGCAGTGCTAGGGAGGGGCCGGGAGAGACCCAGTACTTC. It is translated as CSAREGPGETQYF.

The chain couples TRBV5-1 to TRBJ2-5, with D perhaps TRBD1 (5 bases). Per the germline V gene, CDR1 is SGHRS and CDR2 is YFSETQ. The CDR3 extends over 15 amino acids. Trimming pared 0 bases from V and 5 bases from J, leaving 14 bases between. The CDR3 DNA sequence: TGCGCCAGCAGCTTGGAGTCAGGGTCTTATGAGACCCAGTACTTC. Protein product: CASSLESGSYETQYF.

The rearrangement joins TRBV5-1 to TRBJ2-5; D might be TRBD1 or TRBD2, each matching 5 bases. The V end was cut by 4 bases, the J end by 5 bases, with 18 bases between. The CDR3 has 15 amino acids. Per germline, CDR1 SGHRS and CDR2 YFSETQ. CDR3 coding DNA: TGCGCCAGCAGCCCGGGGACCCAGCCGGGGGAGACCCAGTACTTC. This encodes CASSPGTQPGETQYF.

The rearrangement links TRBV27 to TRBJ1-1, with D possibly TRBD1 on 5 matching bases. CDR3 size: 14 residues. V was pared by 5 bases and J by 9 bases, with 19 bases between. Germline V gene data show CDR1 as MNHEY and CDR2 as SMNVEV (reference sequence). The DNA for the CDR3 is TGTGCCAGCAGTCTCCTCTATAGTAGGGGTCAAGCTTTCTTT. Amino acid sequence: CASSLLYSRGQAFF.

The chain joins TRBV7-8 to TRBJ1-5; TRBD1 aligns across 8 bases. The germline V gene encodes CDR1 SGHVS and CDR2 FQNEAQ. V shed 5 bases and J 4 bases; nucleotides not matched to a gene: 13. The CDR3 is 17 amino acids. CDR3 nucleotides: TGTGCCAGCAGCCGTTCCGACAGGGGCTTAAGAAATCAGCCCCAGCATTTT. Protein: CASSRSDRGLRNQPQHF.

V and J are TRBV11-2 and TRBJ2-1, with D unclear. The ends were cut back, 4 bases at V and 1 base at J, with 14 bases in the middle. CDR1 is SGHAT and CDR2 is FQNNGV in the germline V gene. This CDR3 region has 16 residues. This CDR3 is CASSSPGRQSYNEQFF. The CDR3 DNA reads as TGTGCCAGCAGCTCTCCGGGCCGCCAATCCTACAATGAGCAGTTCTTC.

This clonotype was counted between two and nine times. The chain joins TRBV27 to TRBJ1-1; D not resolved. The CDR3 covers 14 residues. V shed 3 bases and J shed 4 bases, with 12 bases lying between them. Germline CDR1 reads MNHEY; CDR2 reads SMNVEV (reference sequence). The CDR3 here is CASSLRQPGTEAFF. DNA of the CDR3: TGTGCCAGCAGTTTGAGGCAGCCCGGCACTGAAGCTTTCTTT.

The chain has TRBV6-6 and TRBJ2-3; D is unresolved. V was trimmed by 7 bases and J by 4 bases, leaving 6 bases between them. The germline gives CDR1 MNHNY, CDR2 SVGAGI (reference sequence). There are 11 residues in the CDR3. The CDR3, as DNA: TGTGCCAGCATTCGGTCAGATACGCAGTATTTT. Translation: CASIRSDTQYF.

Comments on this clonotype: Germline and junction disagree at one end, which may indicate a read error. This chain uses TRBV20-1 with TRBJ2-5, with 9 positions matching TRBD2. CDR3 length equals 16 residues. Germline-derived CDR1 and CDR2 are DFQATT and SNEGSKA (reference sequence). The CDR3 protein is CSARPARGGNQGTQYF. The DNA of the CDR3 is TGCAGTGCCCGCCCCGCGCGGGGGGGAAATCAAGGGACCCAGTACTTC.

This sequence joins TRBV20-1 and TRBJ2-5; 11 bases align to TRBD1. The V segment lost 5 bases and the J segment 5 bases; nucleotides outside the gene matches: 7. The germline V gene encodes CDR1 DFQATT and CDR2 SNEGSKA (reference sequence). CDR3 length: 14 residues. As DNA, the CDR3 is TGCAGTGCTGACCCCGGGACAGGGGGTGAGACCCAGTACTTC. Translated: CSADPGTGGETQYF.

The CDR3 is CSADRGGAGANVLTF. The DNA of the CDR3 is TGCAGTGCCGACAGGGGAGGGGCCGGGGCCAACGTCCTGACTTTC. J is TRBJ2-6 and V is TRBV20-1; D is perhaps TRBD1 (8 bases). The CDR3 runs to 15 residues. The V gene's germline CDR1 is DFQATT and CDR2 SNEGSKA (reference sequence). V dropped 6 bases and J dropped 4 bases, with 16 bases sitting between them.

This chain links TRBV20-1 with TRBJ1-2, with 8 nucleotides matching TRBD1. Germline V gene data show CDR1 as DFQATT and CDR2 as SNEGSKA (reference sequence). This CDR3 contains 14 residues. V lost 5 bases, J lost 2 bases, and 7 bases stayed unmatched. As DNA, the CDR3 is TGCAGTGCTCTGGGACAGGTGTCGAACTATGGCTACACCTTC. Translation gives CSALGQVSNYGYTF.

This clonotype was seen ten or more times. The rearrangement joins TRBV7-2 to TRBJ2-4, with a tentative D call TRBD1 (5 bases). The germline gives CDR1 SGHTA, CDR2 FQGNSA. The CDR3 extends over 14 amino acids. V was pared by 4 bases and J by 1 base, with 8 bases between. The CDR3 coding sequence is TGTGCCAGCAGCTCGACAGAGGCCAAAAACATTCAGTACTTC. Its protein is CASSSTEAKNIQYF.

The genes are TRBV10-3 and TRBJ2-3; D gene ambiguous. Germline CDR1 ENHRY, CDR2 SYGVKD. The CDR3 consists of 13 residues. Trimming stripped 7 bases from V and 6 bases from J, with 14 bases between. In DNA form, the CDR3 reads TGTGCCATCATTCGGTCTACCCGGGATACGCAGTATTTT. Amino acid sequence: CAIIRSTRDTQYF.

The rearrangement links TRBV3-1 to TRBJ1-5; D not resolved. Between the trimmed V and J ends, which lost 4 bases and 6 bases, there was a span of 13 bases. The germline V gene has CDR1 LGHDT and CDR2 YNNKEL (reference sequence). The CDR3 runs to 14 residues. The CDR3 is CASSRGQAGQPQHF. The DNA for the CDR3 is TGTGCCAGCAGCCGAGGGCAGGCGGGTCAGCCCCAGCATTTT.

In this sample, this clonotype turned up a few times. The chain carries TRBV20-1 and TRBJ2-3, with 10 bases lining up with TRBD2. The CDR3 sequence is 15 residues long. Germline trimming cut 3 bases from V and 2 bases from J; bases unmatched to any gene: 5. In germline, CDR1 is DFQATT, CDR2 SNEGSKA (reference sequence). The CDR3 reads CSASSLAGNTDTQYF. CDR3 sequence (DNA): TGCAGTGCTAGTTCACTAGCGGGAAACACAGATACGCAGTATTTT.

This chain uses TRBV20-1 with TRBJ2-3; 7 bases match TRBD2. Germline V gene sequence: CDR1 DFQATT, CDR2 SNEGSKA (reference sequence). V lost 6 bases, J lost 6 bases, and 6 bases stayed unmatched. CDR3 length: 12 amino acids. CDR3 DNA: TGCAGTGCGCGGACTAGTATGGATACGCAGTATTTT. Protein sequence: CSARTSMDTQYF.

This clonotype has just a few counts. The V call is TRBV14, the J call TRBJ2-5; D is tentatively TRBD1 or TRBD2 (5 bases each). From germline, CDR1 is SGHDN and CDR2 FVKESK. Trimming removed 5 bases at V and 3 bases at J, with 16 bases between. The CDR3 runs to 15 residues. CDR3 DNA sequence: TGTGCCAGCAGCTCTCAGGACACGGGAAAAGAGACCCAGTACTTC. Translated: CASSSQDTGKETQYF.

This clonotype was seen more than once but under ten times. The CDR3 coding sequence is TGTGCCAGCAGCCCCTCGGCCGTTTATGAGCAGTTCTTC. Encoded protein: CASSPSAVYEQFF. The chain joins TRBV7-2 to TRBJ2-1; D ambiguous. CDR1 SGHTA and CDR2 FQGNSA come from the germline V gene. The CDR3 is 13 residues long. V was clipped by 5 bases and J by 8 bases, with 13 bases between them.

The V and J genes are TRBV27 and TRBJ1-1; no definite D call. Germline V gene sequence: CDR1 MNHEY, CDR2 SMNVEV (reference sequence). The CDR3 extends over 14 amino acids. Trimming stripped 2 bases from V and 2 bases from J, with 9 bases between. CDR3 bases: TGTGCCAGCAGTTTAACCCTGCTCAACACTGAAGCTTTCTTT. Amino acid sequence: CASSLTLLNTEAFF.

This clonotype was found once. A much larger clone sits a single nucleotide away, making a read error possible. The CDR3 DNA reads as TGTGCCAGCAGTTTGGTCGATGGCCACACCTTC. Translating gives CASSLVDGHTF. The V gene is TRBV28, the J gene TRBJ1-2; no definite D call. The CDR3 length is 11 residues. The germline CDR1 and CDR2 sequences are MDHEN and SYDVKM.